Shown below are 27 T cell receptor beta chains from a single sample sequenced in a study of cytomegalovirus exposure and HLA in healthy donors. Use of 60 Vbeta and 13 Jbeta primers characterized the PCR. Assay: immunoSEQ multiplex PCR; the TCRdb copy retains only in-frame clones and omits some. The table includes around 150,000 clones, about two thirds detected once. Input material: PBMCs. Receptors originate from a woman aged 25 to 39 in good health and CMV-seronegative.

This clone was seen just once. This chain uses TRBV6-5 with TRBJ2-3; tentatively, D is TRBD2 (5 bases). CDR1 is MNHEY, CDR2 SVGAGI, per germline. CDR3 size: 13 residues. Trimming stripped 7 bases from V and 4 bases from J, with 12 bases between. CDR3 nucleotide sequence: TGTGCCAGCACTTCGGGGTTAGCAGATACGCAGTATTTT. Translated: CASTSGLADTQYF.

The gene calls are TRBV28 and TRBJ2-2, with 8 bases lining up with TRBD2. Losses at the gene ends were 2 bases for V and 4 bases for J; bases not matched to a gene: 18. The CDR3 covers 20 residues. Germline CDR1 reads MDHEN; CDR2 reads SYDVKM. The CDR3 loop reads CASSLKSPSFAGGPTGELFF. The CDR3 nucleotides read TGTGCCAGCAGTTTAAAATCCCCCTCCTTTGCGGGGGGCCCCACCGGGGAGCTGTTTTTT.

The chain combines TRBV9 with TRBJ2-2; no clear D gene. The germline CDR1 and CDR2 sequences are SGDLS and YYNGEE. The V end lost 0 bases, the J end lost 1 base, and 10 bases lay between the germline ends. CDR3 size: 16 residues. CDR3 in DNA: TGTGCCAGCAGCGTAGCAGGTAGTCGGAACACCGGGGAGCTGTTTTTT. Its translation is CASSVAGSRNTGELFF.

This clone occurred a few times. V and J are TRBV4-2 and TRBJ2-1, with 7 bases that match TRBD1. Germline assignment: CDR1 LGHNA and CDR2 YNFKEQ. The V and J ends lost 4 bases and 4 bases, in that order; junction bases with no gene match: 10. This CDR3 comprises 16 residues. The CDR3 reads CASSPDPGQMYNEQFF. As DNA, the CDR3 is TGTGCCAGCAGCCCAGATCCGGGACAGATGTACAATGAGCAGTTCTTC.

The CDR3 DNA reads TGTGCCAGCAGTTTAACCCCGGGACACGTCTACAATGAGCAGTTCTTC. Amino acid sequence: CASSLTPGHVYNEQFF. The rearrangement links TRBV27 to TRBJ2-1; a weak D match, TRBD1 (6 bases). CDR1 MNHEY and CDR2 SMNVEV come from the germline V gene (reference sequence). The CDR3 loop spans 16 amino acids. V was shortened by 2 bases and J by 3 bases, with 14 bases between the two germline ends.

The genes are TRBV19 and TRBJ1-4, with D unresolved. Germline CDR1 reads LNHDA; CDR2 reads SQIVND (reference sequence). The CDR3 is 16 amino acids. V was trimmed by 2 bases and J by 2 bases, leaving 12 bases between them. The CDR3 loop reads CASSIWGVGTNEKLFF. The CDR3 coding sequence is TGTGCCAGTAGTATATGGGGAGTCGGGACTAATGAAAAACTGTTTTTT.

The J gene is TRBJ2-7, the V gene TRBV6-6, with 10 bases matching TRBD1. The CDR3 totals 14 residues. In germline, CDR1 is MNHNY, CDR2 SVGAGI (reference sequence). V lost 2 bases and J lost 5; bases outside the gene matches: 3. The CDR3 reads CASSYTGQGNEQYF. The CDR3 DNA reads as TGTGCCAGCAGTTACACGGGACAGGGGAACGAGCAGTACTTC.

The chain has TRBV7-2 and TRBJ1-3; D unclear. The CDR3 has 12 residues. Looked up from germline, CDR1 is SGHTA and CDR2 is FQGNSA. Trimming left V 4 bases short and J 4 bases short, with 5 bases between. CDR3 bases: TGTGCCAGCAGCTCCACAGGAAACACCATATATTTT. This encodes CASSSTGNTIYF.

This chain connects TRBV7-6 to TRBJ2-5; TRBD2 agrees at 8 bases. The CDR3 extends over 14 amino acids. Per the germline V gene, CDR1 is SGHVS and CDR2 is FNYEAQ. Trimming removed 4 bases from V and 0 bases from J; junction bases left unmatched: 1. This chain's CDR3 is CASSSGGDQETQYF. CDR3 nucleotides: TGTGCCAGCAGCTCGGGGGGGGACCAAGAGACCCAGTACTTC.

V gene TRBV5-1 combines with J gene TRBJ2-3; D gene unclear. This CDR3 contains 16 residues. The ends were cut back, 0 bases at V and 5 bases at J, with 16 bases in the middle. The germline CDR1 and CDR2 sequences are SGHRS and YFSETQ. DNA for the CDR3: TGCGCCAGCAGCTTGGGGGTAGCCGCATCCCAAGATACGCAGTATTTT. This encodes CASSLGVAASQDTQYF.

As for this clone: This specimen includes other DNA sequences encoding the same CDR3. This chain uses TRBV7-6 with TRBJ1-5; 9 positions agree with TRBD1. CDR1 is SGHVS, CDR2 FNYEAQ, per germline. Unmatched junction bases numbered 3, after V lost 4 bases and J lost 5 bases. The CDR3 has 14 residues. This chain's CDR3 is CASSSGQGHQPQHF. Here the CDR3 DNA reads TGTGCCAGCAGCTCAGGACAGGGGCATCAGCCCCAGCATTTT. The full variable domain, rest sourced from reference TRBV7-6 and TRBJ1-5, is GAGVSQSPRYKVTKRGQDVALRCDPISGHVSLYWYRQALGQGPEFLTYFNYEAQQDKSGLPNDRFSAERPEGSISTLTIQRTEQRDSAMYRCASSSGQGHQPQHFGDGTRLSIL.

V usage is TRBV4-3 and J usage is TRBJ1-2; tentatively, D is TRBD1 (5 bases). Trimming removed 0 bases at V and 5 bases at J, with 16 bases between. Germline CDR1 is LGHNA and CDR2 is YSLEER. The CDR3 is made up of 16 amino acids. The CDR3 bases are TGCGCCAGCAGCCAAGACGCGACAGCCGGGGGGTATGGCTACACCTTC. Protein sequence: CASSQDATAGGYGYTF.

The V and J genes are TRBV5-1 and TRBJ1-2; 7 bases match TRBD1. V trimming: 0 bases; J trimming: 3 bases; junction bases outside the gene matches: 8. This CDR3 spans 16 amino acids. Looked up from germline, CDR1 is SGHRS and CDR2 is YFSETQ. The CDR3 region is CASSLALGGADYGYTF. CDR3 nucleotide sequence: TGCGCCAGCAGCTTGGCCTTAGGGGGCGCCGACTATGGCTACACCTTC.

This clone was seen a handful of times. The J gene is TRBJ2-7, the V gene TRBV5-6; the D gene is possibly TRBD1 (6 bases). The germline gives CDR1 SGHDT, CDR2 YYEEEE. V gave up 5 bases and J gave up 5 bases, with 20 bases separating them. The CDR3 contains 15 residues. The CDR3 region is CASSLFDRPRNEQYF. CDR3 coding DNA: TGTGCCAGCAGTTTGTTCGACAGGCCCAGGAACGAGCAGTACTTC.

In regard to this clone: Germline is not matched at one junction end, which may reflect a read error. The rearrangement links TRBV14 to TRBJ1-2, with unresolved D. Germline values: CDR1 SGHDN, CDR2 FVKESK. This CDR3 spans 13 amino acids. CDR3 residues: CASSQDGNYGYTF. CDR3 DNA sequence: TGTGCCAGCAGTCAAGACGGGAACTATGGCTACACCTTC.

This clone was observed a handful of times. V usage is TRBV9 and J usage is TRBJ2-5; D gene ambiguous. The CDR3 is 14 residues long. The germline V gene encodes CDR1 SGDLS and CDR2 YYNGEE. The germline V and J ends were trimmed by 0 bases and 3 bases, with 9 bases remaining between them. CDR3 residues: CASSVAVSEETQYF. CDR3 coding DNA: TGTGCCAGCAGCGTAGCTGTCAGTGAAGAGACCCAGTACTTC.

The rearrangement joins TRBV4-1 to TRBJ2-3, with D hard to call. V lost 4 bases and J 4 bases, leaving 12 bases between the germline ends. Germline CDR1 is MGHRA and CDR2 is YSYEKL. The CDR3 covers 14 residues. DNA for the CDR3: TGCGCCAGCAGCCCTCCGGGTTCGGCAGATACGCAGTATTTT. Protein product: CASSPPGSADTQYF.

The rearrangement joins TRBV7-6 to TRBJ2-7, with D perhaps TRBD1 (6 bases). Germline-derived CDR1 and CDR2 are SGHVS and FNYEAQ. The V end was cut by 5 bases, the J end by 2 bases, with 13 bases between. The CDR3 runs to 14 residues. The CDR3 loop reads CASSLGQDTYEQYF. CDR3 in DNA: TGTGCCAGCAGCCTGGGACAAGACACCTACGAGCAGTACTTC.

V and J are TRBV7-9 and TRBJ2-3; TRBD2 aligns across 14 bases. Germline CDR1 and CDR2: SEHNR and FQNEAQ (reference sequence). The CDR3 is 17 residues long. The ends lost 5 bases at V and 5 bases at J; junction bases unmatched: 9. CDR3 in DNA: TGTGCCAGCAGCCCATGGACTAGCGGGGGGCCAGGAGATACGCAGTATTTT. It encodes CASSPWTSGGPGDTQYF.

This chain joins TRBV7-6 and TRBJ2-3; a possible D gene is TRBD2 (5 bases). Trimming took off 1 base at V and 4 bases at J, with 9 bases between the two ends. The CDR3 consists of 14 residues. Germline V lookup: CDR1 SGHVS, CDR2 FNYEAQ. CDR3 nucleotide sequence: TGTGCCAGCAGCTTAGGTTCTAGCCCAGATACGCAGTATTTT. Its translation is CASSLGSSPDTQYF. The entire variable domain, with the rest obtained from reference TRBV7-6 and TRBJ2-3, is as follows: GAGVSQSPRYKVTKRGQDVALRCDPISGHVSLYWYRQALGQGPEFLTYFNYEAQQDKSGLPNDRFSAERPEGSISTLTIQRTEQRDSAMYRCASSLGSSPDTQYFGPGTRLTVL.

The gene calls are TRBV29-1 and TRBJ2-1; 11 nucleotides match TRBD2. The CDR3 totals 15 residues. CDR1 and CDR2 from the germline V gene are SQVTM and ANQGSEA. The V segment lost 3 bases and the J segment 8 bases; nucleotides outside the gene matches: 9. The CDR3 sequence is CSVEGGTSGSYEQFF. The CDR3 bases are TGCAGCGTTGAGGGCGGGACTAGCGGTTCCTATGAGCAGTTCTTC.

This chain uses TRBV9 with TRBJ2-3; 11 nucleotides match TRBD2. Germline CDR1 and CDR2: SGDLS and YYNGEE. With 3 bases clipped from V and 3 bases from J, the junction kept 3 bases outside the gene matches. The length of the CDR3 is 15 residues. CDR3 DNA: TGTGCCAGCAGCGCGGGACTAGCGGATACAGATACGCAGTATTTT. Its protein product is CASSAGLADTDTQYF. The full variable domain, with the rest looked up from reference TRBV9 and TRBJ2-3, is DSGVTQTPKHLITATGQRVTLRCSPRSGDLSVYWYQQSLDQGLQFLIQYYNGEERAKGNILERFSAQQFPDLHSELNLSSLELGDSALYFCASSAGLADTDTQYFGPGTRLTVL.

This clone appeared a single time. The rearrangement uses TRBV2 and TRBJ2-7; D may be TRBD2 (5 bases). The CDR3 is 13 residues long. V lost 4 bases to trimming and J lost 5 bases, with 12 bases between them. CDR1 is SNHLY and CDR2 is FYNNEI in the germline V gene. In DNA form, the CDR3 reads TGTGCCAGCAGTGGGACTCCCACGGACGAGCAGTACTTC. Its protein is CASSGTPTDEQYF.

This clone was observed a handful of times. The chain joins TRBV5-1 to TRBJ2-1, with TRBD1 matching 7 bases. Trimming cost V 6 bases and J 7 bases; bases outside gene matches: 10. There are 14 residues in the CDR3. Per the germline V gene, CDR1 is SGHRS and CDR2 is YFSETQ. The CDR3 DNA follows: TGCGCCAGCAATGGTGGGACAGAAAGTAATGAGCAGTTCTTC. It yields the protein CASNGGTESNEQFF.

The genes are TRBV7-6 and TRBJ1-1; 8 nucleotides align to TRBD1. V gave up 5 bases and J gave up 3 bases; unmatched junction bases: 5. The CDR3 consists of 14 residues. Germline V gene sequence: CDR1 SGHVS, CDR2 FNYEAQ. In DNA, the CDR3 is TGTGCCAGCAGCAGAGCAGGGGGCGACACTGAAGCTTTCTTT. Its protein product is CASSRAGGDTEAFF.

The chain links TRBV18 to TRBJ1-2; 11 nucleotides align to TRBD1. From germline, CDR1 is KGHSH and CDR2 LQKENI. Losses at the gene ends were 2 bases for V and 4 bases for J; bases not matched to a gene: 6. The CDR3 totals 16 residues. CDR3 sequence: CASSPGQGADFYGYTF. DNA of the CDR3: TGTGCCAGCTCACCAGGACAGGGGGCTGACTTCTATGGCTACACCTTC.

The chain couples TRBV13 to TRBJ1-3, with TRBD1 as a possible D gene (6 bases). The germline CDR1 and CDR2 sequences are PRHDT and FYEKMQ (reference sequence). The V gene lost 8 bases and the J gene lost 0 bases, with 17 bases spanning the gap. The CDR3 has 16 residues. The CDR3 region has the DNA TGTGCCAGCGGAGAATACAGGGATAGCTCTGGAAACACCATATATTTT. This encodes CASGEYRDSSGNTIYF.